This record looks at one T cell receptor (beta chain) sequence and its context. Its antigen is undetermined. This record comes from a study of cytomegalovirus exposure and HLA in healthy donors. A multiplex PCR was run with 60 Vbeta primers and 13 Jbeta primers. This table comes from immunoSEQ multiplex PCR, and its TCRdb copy is limited to in-frame clones, with some not included. Here the sample spans over 120,000 clones, around 85% being singletons. Whole-study findings and limits: A list of about 180 TCR beta chains associated with cytomegalovirus was given.

The receptor comes from a woman between 25 and 40 years old in good health and CMV-seronegative. The sample taken for sequencing was PBMCs.

DNA for the CDR3: TGTGCCAGCAGCTTATGGGCGGGAACGCCCCAGGGGACCCAGTACTTC. This sequence encodes CASSLWAGTPQGTQYF. The chain uses TRBV11-2 and TRBJ2-5, with D possibly matching TRBD2 (6 bases). The CDR3 covers 16 residues. CDR1 is SGHAT and CDR2 is FQNNGV in the germline V gene. The germline V and J ends were trimmed by 2 bases and 7 bases, with 20 bases remaining between them.